This TCR beta chain was recovered during a study of blood T cells in healthy people across ages. A J-beta primer mix and a sample-barcoded 5' primer were used in a second PCR of roughly 6 to 11 cycles. From the 5' RACE reads, TCRdb called clonotypes with MiXCR, one entry per CDR3 protein. This table holds approximately 850,000 distinct CDR3 sequences, about three fifths found once. The CDR3 has 12 residues. CDR1 and CDR2 (germline): SGHTA, FQGNSA. V lost 3 bases, J lost 6 bases, and 7 bases lay in between. The chain carries TRBV7-2 and TRBJ2-3, with unresolved D. This TCR derives from a man in his thirties or forties in good health. The sequenced sample consisted of blood. The CDR3: CASSFMADTQYF. The DNA for the CDR3 is TGTGCCAGCAGCTTTATGGCCGATACGCAGTATTTT.